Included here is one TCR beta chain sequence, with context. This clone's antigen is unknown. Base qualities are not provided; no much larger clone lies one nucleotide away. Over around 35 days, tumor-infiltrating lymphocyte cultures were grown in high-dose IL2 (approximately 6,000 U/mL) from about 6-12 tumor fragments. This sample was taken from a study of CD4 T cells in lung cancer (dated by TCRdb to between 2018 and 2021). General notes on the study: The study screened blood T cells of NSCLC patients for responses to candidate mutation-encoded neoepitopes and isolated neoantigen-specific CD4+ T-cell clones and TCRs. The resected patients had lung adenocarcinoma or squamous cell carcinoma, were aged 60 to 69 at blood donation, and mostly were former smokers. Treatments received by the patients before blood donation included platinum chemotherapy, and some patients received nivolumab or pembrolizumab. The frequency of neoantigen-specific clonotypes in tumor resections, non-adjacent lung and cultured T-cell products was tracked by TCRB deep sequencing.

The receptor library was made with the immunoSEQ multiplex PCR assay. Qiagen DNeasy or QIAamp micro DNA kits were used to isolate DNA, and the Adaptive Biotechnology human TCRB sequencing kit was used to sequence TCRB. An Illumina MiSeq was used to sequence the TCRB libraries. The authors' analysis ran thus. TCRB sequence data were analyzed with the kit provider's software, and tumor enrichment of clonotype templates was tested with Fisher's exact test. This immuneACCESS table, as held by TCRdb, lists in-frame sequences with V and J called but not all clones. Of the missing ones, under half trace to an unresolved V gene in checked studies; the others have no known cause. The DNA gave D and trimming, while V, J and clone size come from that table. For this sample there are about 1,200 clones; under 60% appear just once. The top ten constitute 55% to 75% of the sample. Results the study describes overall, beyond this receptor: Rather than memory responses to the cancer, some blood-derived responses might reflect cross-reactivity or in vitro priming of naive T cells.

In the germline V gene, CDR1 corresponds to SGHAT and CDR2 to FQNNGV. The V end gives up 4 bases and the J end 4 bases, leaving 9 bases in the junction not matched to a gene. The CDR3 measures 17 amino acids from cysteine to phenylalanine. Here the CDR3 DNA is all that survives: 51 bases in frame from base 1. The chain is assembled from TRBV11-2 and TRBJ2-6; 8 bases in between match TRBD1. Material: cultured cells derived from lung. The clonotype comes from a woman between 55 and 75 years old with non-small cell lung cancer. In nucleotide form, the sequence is TGTGCCAGCAGCTCTATCCAGGGGGCGCGGGGGGCCAACGTCCTGACTTTC. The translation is CASSSIQGARGANVLTF.